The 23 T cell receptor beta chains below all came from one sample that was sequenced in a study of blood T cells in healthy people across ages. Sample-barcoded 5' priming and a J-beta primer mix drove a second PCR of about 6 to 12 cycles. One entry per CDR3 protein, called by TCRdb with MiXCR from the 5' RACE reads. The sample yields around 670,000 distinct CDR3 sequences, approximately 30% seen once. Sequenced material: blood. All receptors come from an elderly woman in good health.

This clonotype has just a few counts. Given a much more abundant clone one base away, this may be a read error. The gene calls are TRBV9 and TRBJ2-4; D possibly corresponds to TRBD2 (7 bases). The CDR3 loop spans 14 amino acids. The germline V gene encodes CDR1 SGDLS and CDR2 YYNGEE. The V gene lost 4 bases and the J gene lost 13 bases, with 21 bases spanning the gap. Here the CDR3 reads CASSPPSGGWEQYF. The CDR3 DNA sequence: TGTGCCAGCAGCCCTCCATCGGGGGGCTGGGAGCAGTACTTC.

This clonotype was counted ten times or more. For the CDR3, the DNA is TGTGCCAGCAGCTCAACAGGGAGCTCCTACAATGAGCAGTTCTTC. This sequence encodes CASSSTGSSYNEQFF. This chain joins TRBV28 and TRBJ2-1; possible D gene TRBD1, 6 bases. The V gene's germline CDR1 is MDHEN and CDR2 SYDVKM. CDR3 length: 15 amino acids. V was shortened by 6 bases and J by 0 bases, with 12 bases between the two germline ends.

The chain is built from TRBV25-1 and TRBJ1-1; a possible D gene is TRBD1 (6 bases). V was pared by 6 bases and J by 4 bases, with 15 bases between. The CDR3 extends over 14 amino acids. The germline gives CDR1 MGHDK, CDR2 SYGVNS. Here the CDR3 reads CASRQPGGFTEAFF. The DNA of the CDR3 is TGTGCCAGCAGACAACCCGGGGGCTTCACTGAAGCTTTCTTT.

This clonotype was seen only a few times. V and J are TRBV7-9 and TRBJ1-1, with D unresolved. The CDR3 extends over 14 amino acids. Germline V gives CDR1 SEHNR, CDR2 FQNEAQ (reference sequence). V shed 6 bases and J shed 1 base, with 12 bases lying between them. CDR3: CASSPYSGNTEAFF. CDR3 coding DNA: TGTGCCAGCAGTCCCTACTCCGGGAACACTGAAGCTTTCTTT.

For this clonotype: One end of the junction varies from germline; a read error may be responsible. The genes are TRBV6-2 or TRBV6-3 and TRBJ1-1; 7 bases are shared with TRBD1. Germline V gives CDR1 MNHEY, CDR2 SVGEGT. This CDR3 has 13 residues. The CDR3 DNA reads TGTGCCTGCAGAGGGACAGCGAACACTGAAGCTTTCTTT. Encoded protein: CACRGTANTEAFF.

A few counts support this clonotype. CDR3 bases: TGTGCCAGCAGTTCCCCGGGGGGCCCATCCTATGGCTACACCTTC. This sequence encodes CASSSPGGPSYGYTF. This chain links TRBV12-3 or TRBV12-4 with TRBJ1-2; D perhaps matches TRBD1 (6 bases). V was cut by 4 bases and J by 4 bases, with 16 bases left in between. The CDR3 has 15 residues.

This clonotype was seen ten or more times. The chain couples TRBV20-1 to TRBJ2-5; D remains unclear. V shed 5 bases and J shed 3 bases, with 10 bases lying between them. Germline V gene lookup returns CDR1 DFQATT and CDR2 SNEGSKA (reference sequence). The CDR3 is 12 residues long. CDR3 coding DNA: TGCAGTGCTGTGCTGAGGAAAGAGACCCAGTACTTC. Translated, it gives CSAVLRKETQYF.

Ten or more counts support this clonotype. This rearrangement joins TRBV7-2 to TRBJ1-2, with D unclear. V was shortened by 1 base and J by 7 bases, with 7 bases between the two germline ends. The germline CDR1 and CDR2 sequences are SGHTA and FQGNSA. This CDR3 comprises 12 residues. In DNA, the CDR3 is TGTGCCAGCAGCTTAGAACTGGGTGGCTACACCTTC. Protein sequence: CASSLELGGYTF. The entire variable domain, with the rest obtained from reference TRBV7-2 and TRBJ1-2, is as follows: GAGVSQSPSNKVTEKGKDVELRCDPISGHTALYWYRQSLGQGLEFLIYFQGNSAPDKSGLPSDRFSAERTGGSVSTLTIQRTQQEDSAVYLCASSLELGGYTFGSGTRLTVV.

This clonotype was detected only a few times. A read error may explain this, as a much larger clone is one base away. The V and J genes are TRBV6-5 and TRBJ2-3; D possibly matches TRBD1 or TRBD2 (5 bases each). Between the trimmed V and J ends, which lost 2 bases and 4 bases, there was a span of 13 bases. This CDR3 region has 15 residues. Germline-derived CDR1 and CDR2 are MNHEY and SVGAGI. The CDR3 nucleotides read TGTGCCAGCAGTTACCTTTCCCGGGACGCAGATACGCAGTATTTT. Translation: CASSYLSRDADTQYF.

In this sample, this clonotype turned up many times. CDR3 region: CSAQDSNQPQHF. As DNA, the CDR3 is TGCAGTGCCCAGGACAGTAATCAGCCCCAGCATTTT. This chain connects TRBV20-1 to TRBJ1-5; the D gene is possibly TRBD1 (6 bases). The germline V gene has CDR1 DFQATT and CDR2 SNEGSKA (reference sequence). This CDR3 has 12 amino acids. V lost 6 bases, J lost 4 bases, and 10 bases lay in between.

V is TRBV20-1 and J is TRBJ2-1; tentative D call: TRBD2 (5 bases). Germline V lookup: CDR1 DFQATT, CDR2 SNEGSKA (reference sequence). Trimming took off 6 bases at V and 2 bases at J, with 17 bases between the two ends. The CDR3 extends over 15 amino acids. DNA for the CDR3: TGCAGTGCGCGAGGACTGCCCTACCCCTACAATGAGCAGTTCTTC. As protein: CSARGLPYPYNEQFF.

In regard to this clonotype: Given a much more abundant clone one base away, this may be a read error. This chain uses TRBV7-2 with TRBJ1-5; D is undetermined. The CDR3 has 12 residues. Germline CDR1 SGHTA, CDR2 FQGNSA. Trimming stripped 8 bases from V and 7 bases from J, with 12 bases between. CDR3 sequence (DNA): TGTGCCAGCCGCTCTGAAAGGCAGCCCCAGCATTTT. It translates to CASRSERQPQHF.

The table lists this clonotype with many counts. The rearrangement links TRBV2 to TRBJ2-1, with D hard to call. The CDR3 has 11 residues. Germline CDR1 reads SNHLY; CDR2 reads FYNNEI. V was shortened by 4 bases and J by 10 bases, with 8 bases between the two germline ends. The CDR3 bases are TGTGCCAGCAGTGTTCGTGGGGAGCAGTTCTTC. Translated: CASSVRGEQFF. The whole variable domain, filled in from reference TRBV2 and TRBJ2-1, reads EPEVTQTPSHQVTQMGQEVILRCVPISNHLYFYWYRQILGQKVEFLVSFYNNEISEKSEIFDDQFSVERPDGSNFTLKIRSTKLEDSAMYFCASSVRGEQFFGPGTRLTVL.

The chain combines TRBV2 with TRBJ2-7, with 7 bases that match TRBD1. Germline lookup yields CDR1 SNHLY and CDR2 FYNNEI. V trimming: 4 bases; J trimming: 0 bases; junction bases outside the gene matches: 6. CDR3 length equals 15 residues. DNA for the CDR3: TGTGCCAGCAGTGTTGGACAGGCGAGCTCCTACGAGCAGTACTTC. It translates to CASSVGQASSYEQYF.

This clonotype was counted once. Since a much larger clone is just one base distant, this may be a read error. The chain's CDR3 is CASTIGGPQETRYF. The CDR3 nucleotides are TGTGCCAGCACCATCGGGGGGCCCCAAGAGACCCGGTACTTC. The rearrangement joins TRBV12-3 or TRBV12-4 to TRBJ2-5; D perhaps matches TRBD2 (7 bases). This CDR3 comprises 14 residues.

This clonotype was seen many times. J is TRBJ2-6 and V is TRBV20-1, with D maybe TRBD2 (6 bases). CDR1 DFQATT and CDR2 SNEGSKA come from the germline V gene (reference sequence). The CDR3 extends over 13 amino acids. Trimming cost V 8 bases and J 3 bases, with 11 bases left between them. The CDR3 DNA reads TGCAGTATCCAGGGAGGTGGGGCCAACGTCCTGACTTTC. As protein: CSIQGGGANVLTF.

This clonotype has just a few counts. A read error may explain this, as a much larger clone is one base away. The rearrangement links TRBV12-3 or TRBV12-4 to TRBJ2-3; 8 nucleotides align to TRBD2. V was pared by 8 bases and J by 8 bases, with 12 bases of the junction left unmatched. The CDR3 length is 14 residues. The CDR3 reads CASGSGGGSGTQYF. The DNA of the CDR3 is TGTGCCAGCGGATCCGGGGGGGGCTCAGGTACGCAGTATTTT.

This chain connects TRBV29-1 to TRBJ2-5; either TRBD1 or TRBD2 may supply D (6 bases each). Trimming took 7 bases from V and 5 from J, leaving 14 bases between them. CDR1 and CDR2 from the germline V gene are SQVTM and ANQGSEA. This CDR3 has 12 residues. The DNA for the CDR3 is TGCAGCGGTTTCAGGGGAGGCGAGACCCAGTACTTC. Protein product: CSGFRGGETQYF. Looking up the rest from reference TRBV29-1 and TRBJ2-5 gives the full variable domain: SAVISQKPSRDICQRGTSLTIQCQVDSQVTMMFWYRQQPGQSLTLIATANQGSEATYESGFVIDKFPISRPNLTFSTLTVSNMSPEDSSIYLCSGFRGGETQYFGPGTRLLVL.

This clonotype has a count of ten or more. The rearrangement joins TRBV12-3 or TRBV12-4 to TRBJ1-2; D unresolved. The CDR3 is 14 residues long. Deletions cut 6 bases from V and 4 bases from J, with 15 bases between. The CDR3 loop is CASRERRPTYGYTF. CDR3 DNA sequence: TGTGCCAGCAGGGAACGCAGGCCTACCTATGGCTACACCTTC.

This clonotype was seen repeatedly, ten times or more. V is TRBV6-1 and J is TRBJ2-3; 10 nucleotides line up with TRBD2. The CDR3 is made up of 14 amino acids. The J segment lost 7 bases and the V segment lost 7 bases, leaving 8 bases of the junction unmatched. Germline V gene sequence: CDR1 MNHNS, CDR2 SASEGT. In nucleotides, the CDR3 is TGTGCCAGCAACGAGCTAGCGGGGGCCTATACGCAGTATTTT. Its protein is CASNELAGAYTQYF.

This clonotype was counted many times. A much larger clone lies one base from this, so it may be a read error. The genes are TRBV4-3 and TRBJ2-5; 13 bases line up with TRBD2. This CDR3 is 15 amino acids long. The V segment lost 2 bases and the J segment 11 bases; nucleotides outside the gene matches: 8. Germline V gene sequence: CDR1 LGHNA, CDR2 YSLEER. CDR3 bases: TGCGCCAGCAGCCAAACTAGCGGGGGGGCTGATGAGCAGTACTTC. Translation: CASSQTSGGADEQYF.

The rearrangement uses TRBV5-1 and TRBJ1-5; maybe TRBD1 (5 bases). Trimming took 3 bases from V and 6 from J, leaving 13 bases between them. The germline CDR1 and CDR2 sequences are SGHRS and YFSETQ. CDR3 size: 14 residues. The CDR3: CASSWGEGLQPQHF. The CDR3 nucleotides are TGCGCCAGCAGCTGGGGAGAGGGGCTTCAGCCCCAGCATTTT.

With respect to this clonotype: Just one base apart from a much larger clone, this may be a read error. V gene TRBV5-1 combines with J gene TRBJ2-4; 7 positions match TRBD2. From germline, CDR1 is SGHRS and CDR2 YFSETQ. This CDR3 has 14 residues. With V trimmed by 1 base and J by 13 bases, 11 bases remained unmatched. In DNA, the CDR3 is TGCGCCAGCAGCTTGAGAGCGGGGTCTGGGGGGCAGTACTTC. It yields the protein CASSLRAGSGGQYF.